What follows are 32 T cell receptor beta chains derived from one specimen sequenced in a study of T cell responses to AZD1222 COVID-19 vaccine. Profiling relied on immunoSEQ multiplex PCR, and the TCRdb table lists in-frame clones only, not all of them. Here the sample spans 130,000 to 150,000 clones, 85% to 95% being singletons. Sequencing used peripheral blood, obtained on day 0 of MenACWY control vaccination. These receptors came from an adult in good health.

This chain uses TRBV28 with TRBJ2-2; 7 bases are shared with TRBD1. This CDR3 is built from 14 residues. Germline CDR1 reads MDHEN; CDR2 reads SYDVKM. J lost 9 bases, V lost 5 bases, and 9 bases had no gene match. CDR3 sequence (DNA): TGTGCCAGCAGTCCACAGGGGTTAACCAGGGAGCTGTTTTTT. Its protein product is CASSPQGLTRELFF.

This chain uses TRBV19 with TRBJ1-1; possible D gene TRBD1, 6 bases. Germline V gives CDR1 LNHDA, CDR2 SQIVND (reference sequence). The CDR3 is 12 amino acids. Trimming took 6 bases from V and 4 from J, leaving 9 bases between them. CDR3 nucleotide sequence: TGTGCCAGTAGAACACAGGGCACTGAAGCTTTCTTT. Protein product: CASRTQGTEAFF.

This clone was seen a single time. CDR3 sequence (DNA): TGTGCCAGCAGACCGGGACATAGCTCCTACGAGCAGTACTTC. Its protein product is CASRPGHSSYEQYF. The chain recombines TRBV6-5 with TRBJ2-7; tentatively, D is TRBD1 (6 bases). This CDR3 has 14 amino acids. Germline V gene data show CDR1 as MNHEY and CDR2 as SVGAGI. V was cut by 6 bases and J by 0 bases, with 12 bases left in between.

The V and J genes are TRBV5-6 and TRBJ2-1; TRBD1 might be the D (5 bases). This CDR3 region has 15 residues. V was trimmed by 4 bases and J by 4 bases, leaving 15 bases between them. CDR1 and CDR2 from the germline V gene are SGHDT and YYEEEE. The CDR3 coding sequence is TGTGCCAGCAGCCCGGGTGTGGGGCAATACAATGAGCAGTTCTTC. Translation gives CASSPGVGQYNEQFF.

The J gene is TRBJ2-5, the V gene TRBV15; tentatively, D is TRBD2 (6 bases). Germline CDR1 is LNHNV and CDR2 is YYDKDF (reference sequence). The CDR3 loop spans 13 amino acids. V lost 1 base to trimming and J lost 5 bases, with 8 bases between them. Here the CDR3 reads CATSRVGGETQYF. The CDR3 nucleotides are TGTGCCACCAGCAGAGTTGGGGGGGAGACCCAGTACTTC.

The chain carries TRBV19 and TRBJ1-2; 8 positions match TRBD1. The V and J ends lost 5 bases and 2 bases, in that order; junction bases with no gene match: 1. Germline CDR1 is LNHDA and CDR2 is SQIVND (reference sequence). The CDR3 contains 13 residues. DNA for the CDR3: TGTGCCAGTAGTCACAGGGGGAACTATGGCTACACCTTC. Encoded protein: CASSHRGNYGYTF.

The genes are TRBV19 and TRBJ1-1; no firm D call. This CDR3 contains 15 residues. CDR1 and CDR2 from the germline V gene are LNHDA and SQIVND (reference sequence). Trimming stripped 7 bases from V and 3 bases from J, with 18 bases between. CDR3 in amino acids: CASMPPRPGDTEAFF. Written as DNA, the CDR3 is TGTGCCAGTATGCCCCCGCGGCCCGGGGACACTGAAGCTTTCTTT. Full variable domain (rest looked up from reference TRBV19 and TRBJ1-1): DGGITQSPKYLFRKEGQNVTLSCEQNLNHDAMYWYRQDPGQGLRLIYYSQIVNDFQKGDIAEGYSVSREKKESFPLTVTSAQKNPTAFYLCASMPPRPGDTEAFFGQGTRLTVV.

The rearrangement links TRBV20-1 to TRBJ1-1, with D uncertain. The V gene lost 6 bases and the J gene lost 1 base, with 6 bases spanning the gap. Germline values: CDR1 DFQATT, CDR2 SNEGSKA (reference sequence). The CDR3 spans 11 residues. Here the CDR3 reads CSANQNTEAFF. The CDR3, as DNA: TGCAGTGCCAATCAGAACACTGAAGCTTTCTTT.

V and J are TRBV27 and TRBJ1-6; D is uncertain. The CDR3 is 14 amino acids. CDR1 and CDR2 from the germline V gene are MNHEY and SMNVEV (reference sequence). The V and J ends lost 6 bases and 8 bases respectively, with 14 bases between them. CDR3 sequence: CASSKTDWDSPLHF. CDR3 sequence (DNA): TGTGCCAGCAGCAAAACAGATTGGGATTCACCCCTCCACTTT.

The gene calls are TRBV19 and TRBJ1-1; TRBD1 might be the D (5 bases). Trimming took 3 bases from V and 5 from J, leaving 13 bases between them. CDR1 and CDR2 (germline): LNHDA, SQIVND (reference sequence). This CDR3 comprises 14 residues. As DNA, the CDR3 is TGTGCCAGTAGTATTTGGGGCCTGGGAACTGAAGCTTTCTTT. Protein product: CASSIWGLGTEAFF. Variable domain in full (rest from reference TRBV19 and TRBJ1-1): DGGITQSPKYLFRKEGQNVTLSCEQNLNHDAMYWYRQDPGQGLRLIYYSQIVNDFQKGDIAEGYSVSREKKESFPLTVTSAQKNPTAFYLCASSIWGLGTEAFFGQGTRLTVV.

The rearrangement uses TRBV30 and TRBJ1-5; D unresolved. Germline V lookup: CDR1 GTSNPN, CDR2 SVGIG (reference sequence). V was trimmed by 1 base and J by 4 bases, leaving 14 bases between them. The CDR3 has 15 residues. The CDR3 DNA reads TGTGCCTGGAGTGACTTCGGACGGGAGAATCAGCCCCAGCATTTT. This codes for CAWSDFGRENQPQHF.

The genes are TRBV9 and TRBJ1-1; D ambiguous. The germline V and J ends were trimmed by 3 bases and 11 bases, with 23 bases remaining between them. Germline V gene sequence: CDR1 SGDLS, CDR2 YYNGEE. The CDR3 contains 15 residues. CDR3: CASSDRPEAGPAAFF. The CDR3, as DNA: TGTGCCAGCAGCGACCGACCTGAGGCAGGACCTGCGGCTTTCTTT.

The genes are TRBV3-1 (or the pseudogene TRBV3-2) and TRBJ2-7; possible D gene TRBD1, 9 bases. The germline gives CDR1 LGHDT, CDR2 YNNKEL (reference sequence). CDR3 length: 15 amino acids. The V end lost 4 bases, the J end lost 8 bases, and 21 bases lay between the germline ends. Here the CDR3 reads CASSPVAGQGFKQYF. The CDR3 DNA follows: TGTGCCAGCAGCCCCGTAGCGGGACAGGGATTTAAGCAGTACTTC.

CDR3 sequence (DNA): TGTGCCAGTAGTTCCCGCTACGAGCAGTACTTC. It yields the protein CASSSRYEQYF. V and J are TRBV19 and TRBJ2-7; D is uncertain. The CDR3 is made up of 11 amino acids. The V and J ends lost 5 bases and 3 bases respectively, with 5 bases between them. Germline V gene lookup returns CDR1 LNHDA and CDR2 SQIVND (reference sequence).

The chain uses TRBV5-6 and TRBJ2-7, with D uncertain. The V and J ends lost 4 bases and 1 base respectively, with 21 bases between them. The V gene's germline CDR1 is SGHDT and CDR2 YYEEEE. The CDR3 runs 17 residues. The CDR3 here is CASSPKVSRRGSYEQYF. In nucleotides, the CDR3 is TGTGCCAGCAGCCCGAAGGTATCCAGGCGAGGTTCCTACGAGCAGTACTTC.

V gene TRBV27 combines with J gene TRBJ2-5, with TRBD2 as a possible D gene (5 bases). The CDR3 contains 15 residues. CDR1 and CDR2 from the germline V gene are MNHEY and SMNVEV (reference sequence). V lost 5 bases and J 5 bases, leaving 18 bases between the germline ends. The chain's CDR3 is CASSIQGGPFETQYF. DNA of the CDR3: TGTGCCAGCAGTATCCAAGGAGGTCCATTTGAGACCCAGTACTTC.

V gene TRBV6-5 combines with J gene TRBJ1-2, with D perhaps TRBD1 (6 bases). There are 14 residues in the CDR3. V was pared by 6 bases and J by 6 bases, with 17 bases between. Looked up from germline, CDR1 is MNHEY and CDR2 is SVGAGI. The chain's CDR3 is CASRSLTGNNGYTF. In DNA, the CDR3 is TGTGCCAGCAGATCACTCACAGGGAACAATGGCTACACCTTC.

This clone was observed a single time. The rearrangement joins TRBV29-1 to TRBJ2-6; 8 positions match TRBD1. The V gene's germline CDR1 is SQVTM and CDR2 ANQGSEA. J was trimmed by 0 bases and V by 8 bases; bases with no gene match: 12. The CDR3 is 17 residues long. The CDR3 DNA follows: TGCAGCCCTCGGGACAGGTTCTCTCGCTCTGGGGCCAACGTCCTGACTTTC. Its protein is CSPRDRFSRSGANVLTF.

This clone has more than one count but fewer than ten. This rearrangement joins TRBV5-1 to TRBJ2-7; the D gene is possibly TRBD2 (5 bases). Trimming stripped 5 bases from V and 2 bases from J, with 11 bases between. The V gene's germline CDR1 is SGHRS and CDR2 YFSETQ. There are 13 residues in the CDR3. CDR3 region: CASRRDSTYEQYF. The CDR3 nucleotides are TGCGCCAGCAGGAGGGATTCGACCTACGAGCAGTACTTC.

On this clone: Other nucleotide sequences from this sample produce the same CDR3. The CDR3 DNA reads as TGTGCCAGCAGCCCCAGGGTGGAGACCCAGTACTTC. The encoded protein is CASSPRVETQYF. This rearrangement joins TRBV3-1 (or the pseudogene TRBV3-2) to TRBJ2-5; TRBD1 is a possible D gene (5 bases). This CDR3 comprises 12 residues. Germline V CDR1 and CDR2: LGHDT, YNNKEL (reference sequence). V was pared by 4 bases and J by 5 bases, with 8 bases between.

The chain links TRBV19 to TRBJ2-4, with 9 bases lining up with TRBD2. The CDR3 runs 16 residues. V shed 3 bases, J shed 0 bases, and the junction held 3 bases outside the gene matches. Per the germline V gene, CDR1 is LNHDA and CDR2 is SQIVND (reference sequence). CDR3 residues: CASSIKTSGAKNIQYF. The CDR3 nucleotides read TGTGCCAGTAGTATTAAGACTAGCGGAGCCAAAAACATTCAGTACTTC.

This clone appeared a few times. The chain carries TRBV28 and TRBJ1-5; 9 nucleotides match TRBD1. CDR1 is MDHEN and CDR2 is SYDVKM in the germline V gene. The CDR3 is made up of 14 amino acids. J lost 4 bases, V lost 6 bases, and 4 bases had no gene match. CDR3 nucleotides: TGTGCCAGCAGCAAAGGGACAGGGAATCAGCCCCAGCATTTT. Residues: CASSKGTGNQPQHF.

The V and J genes are TRBV12-3 or TRBV12-4 and TRBJ1-4; no firm D call. V dropped 6 bases and J dropped 4 bases, with 9 bases sitting between them. The CDR3 loop spans 13 amino acids. CDR3 sequence: CASRWSFNEKLFF. CDR3 nucleotide sequence: TGTGCCAGCAGATGGAGCTTTAATGAAAAACTGTTTTTT.

The rearrangement joins TRBV11-2 to TRBJ2-1, with 13 bases identical to TRBD2. The CDR3 spans 17 residues. Germline values: CDR1 SGHAT, CDR2 FQNNGV. V lost 0 bases, J lost 6 bases, and 5 bases stayed unmatched. DNA of the CDR3: TGTGCCAGCAGCTTAGACCCCACTAGCGGGAGGGCCAATGAGCAGTTCTTC. It codes for CASSLDPTSGRANEQFF.

V gene TRBV12-3 or TRBV12-4 combines with J gene TRBJ1-3, with D unresolved. The CDR3 runs 12 residues. Deletions cut 9 bases from V and 2 bases from J, with 8 bases between. The CDR3 nucleotides read TGTGCCAGTCAGACTACTGGAAACACCATATATTTT. Its protein is CASQTTGNTIYF.

V usage is TRBV11-2 and J usage is TRBJ1-2; D gene unclear. Trimming cost V 3 bases and J 6 bases, with 8 bases left between them. CDR1 SGHAT and CDR2 FQNNGV come from the germline V gene. The CDR3 has 12 amino acids. CDR3 sequence reads: CASSFSGDGYTF. Here the CDR3 DNA reads TGTGCCAGCAGCTTTTCCGGAGATGGCTACACCTTC.

This sequence joins TRBV30 and TRBJ1-2, with TRBD1 matching 7 bases. This CDR3 region has 13 residues. V lost 4 bases to trimming and J lost 6 bases; unmatched junction nucleotides: 8. CDR1 is GTSNPN, CDR2 SVGIG, per germline (reference sequence). The CDR3 loop is CAWNLQGTNGYTF. The CDR3 DNA is TGTGCCTGGAACCTACAGGGGACTAATGGCTACACCTTC.

The J gene is TRBJ1-2, the V gene TRBV19; perhaps TRBD1 as D (5 bases). The CDR3 sequence is 16 residues long. The germline V gene has CDR1 LNHDA and CDR2 SQIVND (reference sequence). Trimming left V 3 bases short and J 1 base short, with 15 bases between. The CDR3 region has the DNA TGTGCCAGTAGTATGGCCTCAGACAGCTTTAACTATGGCTACACCTTC. This encodes CASSMASDSFNYGYTF. Filled out from reference TRBV19 and TRBJ1-2, the complete variable domain reads DGGITQSPKYLFRKEGQNVTLSCEQNLNHDAMYWYRQDPGQGLRLIYYSQIVNDFQKGDIAEGYSVSREKKESFPLTVTSAQKNPTAFYLCASSMASDSFNYGYTFGSGTRLTVV.

The chain links TRBV4-1 to TRBJ1-2; 7 nucleotides match TRBD1. There are 15 residues in the CDR3. Germline lookup yields CDR1 MGHRA and CDR2 YSYEKL. V dropped 1 base and J dropped 6; count of bases not matched to a gene: 8. The CDR3 sequence: CASSQVGQGDHGYTF. CDR3 nucleotides: TGCGCCAGCAGCCAAGTAGGCCAGGGGGATCATGGCTACACCTTC.

V and J are TRBV2 and TRBJ2-3; 8 bases match TRBD1. The germline V gene encodes CDR1 SNHLY and CDR2 FYNNEI. V shed 6 bases and J 5 bases; nucleotides not matched to a gene: 13. The CDR3 loop spans 16 amino acids. CDR3 nucleotides: TGTGCCAGCAGCCTAGCCCCCTCCGGGACAGGAGATACGCAGTATTTT. Protein: CASSLAPSGTGDTQYF.

In its sample, this clone was seen once. The chain is built from TRBV19 and TRBJ2-5, with D possibly matching TRBD1 (7 bases). The CDR3 loop spans 15 amino acids. Trimming cost V 4 bases and J 6 bases, with 18 bases left between them. Germline-derived CDR1 and CDR2 are LNHDA and SQIVND (reference sequence). The CDR3 region is CASSRRQGGIQTQYF. DNA of the CDR3: TGTGCCAGTAGTAGACGACAGGGAGGCATTCAGACCCAGTACTTC. The whole variable domain, filled in from reference TRBV19 and TRBJ2-5, reads DGGITQSPKYLFRKEGQNVTLSCEQNLNHDAMYWYRQDPGQGLRLIYYSQIVNDFQKGDIAEGYSVSREKKESFPLTVTSAQKNPTAFYLCASSRRQGGIQTQYFGPGTRLLVL.

This chain joins TRBV30 and TRBJ2-7, with D possibly being TRBD1 (6 bases). Germline-derived CDR1 and CDR2 are GTSNPN and SVGIG (reference sequence). CDR3 length: 13 residues. Trimming stripped 1 base from V and 3 bases from J, with 10 bases between. CDR3 amino acids: CAWSAGTSYEQYF. CDR3 in DNA: TGTGCCTGGAGTGCGGGGACAAGCTACGAGCAGTACTTC. The full variable domain, with the rest looked up from reference TRBV30 and TRBJ2-7, is SQTIHQWPATLVQPVGSPLSLECTVEGTSNPNLYWYRQAAGRGLQLLFYSVGIGQISSEVPQNLSASRPQDRQFILSSKKLLLSDSGFYLCAWSAGTSYEQYFGPGTRLTVT.